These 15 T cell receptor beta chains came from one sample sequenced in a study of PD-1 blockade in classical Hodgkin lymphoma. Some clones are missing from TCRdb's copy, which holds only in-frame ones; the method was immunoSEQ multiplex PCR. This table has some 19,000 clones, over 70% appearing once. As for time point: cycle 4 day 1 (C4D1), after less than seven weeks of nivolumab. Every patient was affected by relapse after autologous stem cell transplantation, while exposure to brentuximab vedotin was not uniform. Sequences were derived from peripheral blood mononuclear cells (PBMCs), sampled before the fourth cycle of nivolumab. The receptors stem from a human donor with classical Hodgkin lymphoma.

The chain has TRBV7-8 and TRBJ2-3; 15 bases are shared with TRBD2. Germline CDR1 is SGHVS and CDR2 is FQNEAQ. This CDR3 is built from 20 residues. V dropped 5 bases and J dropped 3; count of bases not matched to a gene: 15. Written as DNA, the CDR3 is TGTGCCAGCAGCATTTCACCGGGGACTAGCGGGAGGCTGGGGACAGATACGCAGTATTTT. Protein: CASSISPGTSGRLGTDTQYF.

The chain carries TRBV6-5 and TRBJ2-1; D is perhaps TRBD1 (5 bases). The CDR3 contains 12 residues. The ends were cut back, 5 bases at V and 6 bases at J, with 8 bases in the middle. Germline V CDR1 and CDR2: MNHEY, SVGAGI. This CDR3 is CASSPQGNEQFF. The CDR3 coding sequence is TGTGCCAGCAGTCCGCAGGGCAATGAGCAGTTCTTC.

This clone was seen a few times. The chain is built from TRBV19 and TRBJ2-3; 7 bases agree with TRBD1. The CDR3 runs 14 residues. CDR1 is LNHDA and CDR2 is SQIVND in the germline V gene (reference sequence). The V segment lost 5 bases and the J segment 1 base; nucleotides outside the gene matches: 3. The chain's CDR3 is CASSDRVRTDTQYF. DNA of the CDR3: TGTGCCAGTAGTGACAGGGTACGCACAGATACGCAGTATTTT.

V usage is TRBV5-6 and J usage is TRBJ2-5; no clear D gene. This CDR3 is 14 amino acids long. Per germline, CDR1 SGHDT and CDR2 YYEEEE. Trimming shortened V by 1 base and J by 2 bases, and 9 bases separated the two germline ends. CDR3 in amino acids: CASSLFRSQETQYF. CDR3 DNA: TGTGCCAGCAGCTTGTTTAGATCTCAAGAGACCCAGTACTTC. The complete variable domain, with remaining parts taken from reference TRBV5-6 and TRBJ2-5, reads DAGVTQSPTHLIKTRGQQVTLRCSPKSGHDTVSWYQQALGQGPQFIFQYYEEEERQRGNFPDRFSGHQFPNYSSELNVNALLLGDSALYLCASSLFRSQETQYFGPGTRLLVL.

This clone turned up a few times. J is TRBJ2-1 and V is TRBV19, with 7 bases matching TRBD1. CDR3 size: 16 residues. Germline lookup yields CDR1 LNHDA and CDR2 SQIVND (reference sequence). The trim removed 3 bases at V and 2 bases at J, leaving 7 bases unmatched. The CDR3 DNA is TGTGCCAGTAGTATGAGGACAGGACCAACCTACAATGAGCAGTTCTTC. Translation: CASSMRTGPTYNEQFF.

CDR3 region: CASSLGTGVEKLFF. The CDR3 bases are TGTGCCAGCAGCTTAGGGACAGGGGTTGAAAAACTGTTTTTT. This sequence joins TRBV11-2 and TRBJ1-4; 9 bases are shared with TRBD1. The CDR3 consists of 14 residues. V was clipped by 1 base and J by 7 bases; unmatched bases: 1. Germline V gives CDR1 SGHAT, CDR2 FQNNGV.

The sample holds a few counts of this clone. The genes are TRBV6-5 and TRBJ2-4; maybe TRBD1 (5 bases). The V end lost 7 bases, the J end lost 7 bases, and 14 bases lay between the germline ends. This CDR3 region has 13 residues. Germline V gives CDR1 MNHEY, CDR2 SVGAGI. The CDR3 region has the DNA TGTGCCAGCATTGCAGGGTCTTCGAACATTCAGTACTTC. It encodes CASIAGSSNIQYF.

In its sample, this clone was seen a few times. CDR3 nucleotides: TGTGCCAGCAGTTATGCAGAGAACACTGAAGCTTTCTTT. Its translation: CASSYAENTEAFF. This chain links TRBV6-5 with TRBJ1-1, with D unclear. This CDR3 spans 13 amino acids. Germline CDR1 reads MNHEY; CDR2 reads SVGAGI. V was pared by 3 bases and J by 1 base, with 6 bases between.

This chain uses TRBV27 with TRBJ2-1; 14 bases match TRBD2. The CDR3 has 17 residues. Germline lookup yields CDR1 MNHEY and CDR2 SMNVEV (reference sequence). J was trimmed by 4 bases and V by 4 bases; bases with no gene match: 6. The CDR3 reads CASSSPGLAGDYNEQFF. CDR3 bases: TGTGCCAGCAGTTCCCCGGGACTAGCGGGAGATTACAATGAGCAGTTCTTC.

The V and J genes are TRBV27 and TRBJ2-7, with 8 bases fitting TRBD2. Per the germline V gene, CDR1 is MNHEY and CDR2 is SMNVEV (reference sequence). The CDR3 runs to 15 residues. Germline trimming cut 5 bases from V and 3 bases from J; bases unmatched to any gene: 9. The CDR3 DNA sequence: TGTGCCAGCAGTCCAATGGGACTAGATTACTACGAGCAGTACTTC. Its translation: CASSPMGLDYYEQYF.

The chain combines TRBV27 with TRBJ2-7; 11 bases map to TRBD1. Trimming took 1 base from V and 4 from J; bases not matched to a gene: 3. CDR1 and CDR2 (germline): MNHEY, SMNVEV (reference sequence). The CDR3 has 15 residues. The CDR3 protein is CASSLLGQGAYEQYF. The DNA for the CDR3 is TGTGCCAGCAGTTTATTAGGACAGGGGGCGTACGAGCAGTACTTC.

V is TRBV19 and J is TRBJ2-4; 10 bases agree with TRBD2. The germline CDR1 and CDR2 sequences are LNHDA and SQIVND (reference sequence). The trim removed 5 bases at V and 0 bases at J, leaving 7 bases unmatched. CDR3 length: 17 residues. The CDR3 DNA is TGTGCCAGTAGTGCTAGCGGGAGAGGGCTAGCCAAAAACATTCAGTACTTC. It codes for CASSASGRGLAKNIQYF. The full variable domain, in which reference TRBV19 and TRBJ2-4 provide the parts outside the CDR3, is DGGITQSPKYLFRKEGQNVTLSCEQNLNHDAMYWYRQDPGQGLRLIYYSQIVNDFQKGDIAEGYSVSREKKESFPLTVTSAQKNPTAFYLCASSASGRGLAKNIQYFGAGTRLSVL.

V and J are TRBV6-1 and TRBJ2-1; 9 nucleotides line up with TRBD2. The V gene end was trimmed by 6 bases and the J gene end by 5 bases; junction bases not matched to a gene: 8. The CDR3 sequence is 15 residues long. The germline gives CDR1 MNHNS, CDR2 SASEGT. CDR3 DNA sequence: TGTGCCAGCAGGAGGGTTATAGCGGGAGACAATGAGCAGTTCTTC. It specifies CASRRVIAGDNEQFF.

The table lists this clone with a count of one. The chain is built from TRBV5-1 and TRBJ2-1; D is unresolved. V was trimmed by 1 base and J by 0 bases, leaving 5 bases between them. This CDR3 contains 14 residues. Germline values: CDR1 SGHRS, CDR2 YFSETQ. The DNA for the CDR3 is TGCGCCAGCAGCTTGAGCCCCTCCTACAATGAGCAGTTCTTC. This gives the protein CASSLSPSYNEQFF.

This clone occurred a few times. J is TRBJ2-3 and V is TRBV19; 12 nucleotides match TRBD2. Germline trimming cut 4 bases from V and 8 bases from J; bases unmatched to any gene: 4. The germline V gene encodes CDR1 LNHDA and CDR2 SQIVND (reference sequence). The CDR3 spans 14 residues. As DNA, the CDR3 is TGTGCCAGTAGTAGTTTACTAGCGGGAGGTACGCAGTATTTT. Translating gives CASSSLLAGGTQYF.